This T cell receptor beta chain was retrieved from a study of Ad26.COV2.S vaccination and SARS-CoV-2 variants. Study-wide background: Donor had been placed in the Ad26.COV2.S arm of the COV1001 trial.

Whole-study findings and limits: Participants in the vaccine arm had higher spike-specific TCR breadth; placebo recipients had lower.

Germline V lookup: CDR1 MNHEY, CDR2 SVGAGI. The ends were cut back, 2 bases at V and 4 bases at J, with 12 bases in the middle. The length of the CDR3 is 15 residues. The method was immunoSEQ multiplex PCR; TCRdb's version includes in-frame clones alone and lacks a portion of them. The sample lists more than 400,000 clones; roughly 90% were seen once. Notes on this clone: What it binds is unknown.

Documented treatment: some 19 received Ad26.COV2.S at low or high dose, single or two shots; several received placebo; per-sample allocation not given. The investigators took samples on day 63 after the first vaccine or placebo injection. Boston supplied an adult donor aged 18-55 years. The V and J genes are TRBV6-5 and TRBJ1-5; D is undetermined. The starting material was peripheral blood, obtained in a trial of Ad26.COV2.S vaccine versus placebo. This TCR came from a person aged 18 to 65 who received the Ad26.COV2.S COVID-19 vaccine or a placebo. CDR3 sequence: CASSYPPGCNQPQHF. In nucleotides, the CDR3 is TGTGCCAGCAGTTACCCTCCGGGCTGTAATCAGCCCCAGCATTTT.